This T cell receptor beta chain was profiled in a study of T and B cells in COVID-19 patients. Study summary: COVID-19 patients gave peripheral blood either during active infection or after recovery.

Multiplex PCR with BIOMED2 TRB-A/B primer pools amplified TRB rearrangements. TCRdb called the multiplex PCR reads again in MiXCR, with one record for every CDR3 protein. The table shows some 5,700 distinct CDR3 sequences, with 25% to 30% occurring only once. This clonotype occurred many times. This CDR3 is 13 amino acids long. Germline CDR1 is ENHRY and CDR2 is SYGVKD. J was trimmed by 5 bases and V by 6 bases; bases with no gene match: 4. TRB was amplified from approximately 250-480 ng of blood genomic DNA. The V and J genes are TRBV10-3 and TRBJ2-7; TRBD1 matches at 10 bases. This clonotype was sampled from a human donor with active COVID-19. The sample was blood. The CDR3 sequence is CAIRETGGHEQYF. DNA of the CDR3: TGTGCCATCAGGGAGACAGGGGGCCACGAGCAGTACTTC.